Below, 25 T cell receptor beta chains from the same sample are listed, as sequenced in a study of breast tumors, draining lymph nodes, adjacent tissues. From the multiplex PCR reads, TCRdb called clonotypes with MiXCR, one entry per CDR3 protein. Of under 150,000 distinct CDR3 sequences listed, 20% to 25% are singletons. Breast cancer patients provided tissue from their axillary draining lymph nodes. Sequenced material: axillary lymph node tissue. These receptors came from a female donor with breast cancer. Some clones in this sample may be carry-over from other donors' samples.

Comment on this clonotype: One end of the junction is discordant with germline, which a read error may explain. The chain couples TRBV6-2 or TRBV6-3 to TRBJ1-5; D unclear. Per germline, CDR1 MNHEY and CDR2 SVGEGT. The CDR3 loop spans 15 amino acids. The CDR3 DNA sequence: TGTGCCGGCAGTCGCCTTGGGGTTACCAATCAGCCCCAGCATTTT. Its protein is CAGSRLGVTNQPQHF.

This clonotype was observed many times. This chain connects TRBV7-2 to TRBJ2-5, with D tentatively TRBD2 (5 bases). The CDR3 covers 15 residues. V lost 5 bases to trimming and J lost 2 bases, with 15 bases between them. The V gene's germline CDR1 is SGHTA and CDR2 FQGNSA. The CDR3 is CASSQLVLGQETQYF. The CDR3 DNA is TGTGCCAGCAGCCAACTAGTGTTGGGGCAAGAGACCCAGTACTTC.

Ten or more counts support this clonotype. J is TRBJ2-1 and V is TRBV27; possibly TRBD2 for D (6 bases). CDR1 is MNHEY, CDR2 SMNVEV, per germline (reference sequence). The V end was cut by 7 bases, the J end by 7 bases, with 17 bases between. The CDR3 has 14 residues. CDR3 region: CASKRISGGNEQFF. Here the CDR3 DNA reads TGTGCCAGCAAAAGGATTAGCGGAGGGAATGAGCAGTTCTTC.

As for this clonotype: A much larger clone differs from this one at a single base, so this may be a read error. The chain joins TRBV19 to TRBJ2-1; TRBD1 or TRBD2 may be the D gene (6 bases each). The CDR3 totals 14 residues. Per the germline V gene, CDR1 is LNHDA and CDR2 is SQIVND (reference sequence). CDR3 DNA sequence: TGTGCCAGTAAAGGGGGAGGTGGTAGCAATGGGCAGTTCTTC. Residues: CASKGGGGSNGQFF.

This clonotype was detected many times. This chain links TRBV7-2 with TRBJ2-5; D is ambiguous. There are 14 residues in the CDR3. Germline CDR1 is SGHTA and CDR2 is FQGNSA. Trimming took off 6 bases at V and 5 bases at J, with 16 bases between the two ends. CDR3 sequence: CASSSRPGGETQYF. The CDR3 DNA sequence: TGTGCCAGCAGTTCGCGACCGGGTGGGGAGACCCAGTACTTC.

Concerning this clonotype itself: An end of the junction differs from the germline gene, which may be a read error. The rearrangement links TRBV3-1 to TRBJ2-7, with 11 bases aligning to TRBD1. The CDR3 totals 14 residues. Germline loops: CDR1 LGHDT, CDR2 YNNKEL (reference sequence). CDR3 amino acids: CAGSRGTGGYEQYF. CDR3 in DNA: TGTGCCGGCAGCCGTGGGACAGGGGGCTACGAGCAGTACTTC.

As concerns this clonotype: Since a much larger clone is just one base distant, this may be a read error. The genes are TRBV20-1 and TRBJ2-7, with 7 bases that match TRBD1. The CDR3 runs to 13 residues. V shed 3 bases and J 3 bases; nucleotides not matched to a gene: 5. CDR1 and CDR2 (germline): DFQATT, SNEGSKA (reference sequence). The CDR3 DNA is TGCAGTGCTAGGGCCGGACAGGACTACGAGCAGTACTTC. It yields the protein CSARAGQDYEQYF.

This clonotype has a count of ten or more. The CDR3 here is CSARMEGGRTQYF. The CDR3 DNA follows: TGCAGTGCTAGAATGGAGGGAGGGCGGACCCAGTACTTC. V and J are TRBV20-1 and TRBJ2-5; 7 bases align to TRBD2. Germline V gene sequence: CDR1 DFQATT, CDR2 SNEGSKA (reference sequence). This CDR3 has 13 amino acids. J lost 7 bases, V lost 2 bases, and 7 bases had no gene match.

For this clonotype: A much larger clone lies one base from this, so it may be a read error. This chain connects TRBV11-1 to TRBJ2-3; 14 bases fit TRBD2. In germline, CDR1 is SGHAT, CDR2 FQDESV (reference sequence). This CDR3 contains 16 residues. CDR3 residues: CASSQPGLAGGGTQYF. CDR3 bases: TGCGCCAGCAGCCAGCCCGGACTAGCGGGGGGAGGTACGCAGTATTTT. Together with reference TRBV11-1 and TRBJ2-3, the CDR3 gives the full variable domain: EAEVAQSPRYKITEKSQAVAFWCDPISGHATLYWYRQILGQGPELLVQFQDESVVDDSQLPKDRFSAERLKGVDSTLKIQPAELGDSAMYLCASSQPGLAGGGTQYFGPGTRLTVL.

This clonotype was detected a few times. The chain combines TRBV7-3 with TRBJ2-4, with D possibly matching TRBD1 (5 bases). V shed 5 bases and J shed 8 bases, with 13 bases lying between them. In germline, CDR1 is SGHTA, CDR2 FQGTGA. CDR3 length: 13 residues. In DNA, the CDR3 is TGTGCCAGCAGCGGGCAGCAAGGGGACATTCAGTACTTC. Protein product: CASSGQQGDIQYF.

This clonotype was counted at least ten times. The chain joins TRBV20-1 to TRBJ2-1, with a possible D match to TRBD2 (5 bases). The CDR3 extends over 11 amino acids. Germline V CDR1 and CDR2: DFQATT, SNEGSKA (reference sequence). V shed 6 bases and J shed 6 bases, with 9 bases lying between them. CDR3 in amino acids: CSAQLGNEQFF. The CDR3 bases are TGCAGTGCACAACTAGGCAATGAGCAGTTCTTC.

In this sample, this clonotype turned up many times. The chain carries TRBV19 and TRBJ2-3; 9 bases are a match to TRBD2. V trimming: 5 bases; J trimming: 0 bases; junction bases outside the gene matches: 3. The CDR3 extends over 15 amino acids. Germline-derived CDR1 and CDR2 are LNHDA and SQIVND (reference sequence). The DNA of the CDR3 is TGTGCCAGTAGTCCTAGCGGGGCTAGCACAGATACGCAGTATTTT. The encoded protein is CASSPSGASTDTQYF.

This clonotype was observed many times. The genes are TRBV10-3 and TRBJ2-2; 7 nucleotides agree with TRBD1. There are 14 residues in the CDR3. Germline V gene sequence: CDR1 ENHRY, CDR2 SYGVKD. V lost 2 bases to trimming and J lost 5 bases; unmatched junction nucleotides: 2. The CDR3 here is CAISEVTGTGELFF. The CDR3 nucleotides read TGTGCCATCAGTGAGGTGACAGGGACCGGGGAGCTGTTTTTT.

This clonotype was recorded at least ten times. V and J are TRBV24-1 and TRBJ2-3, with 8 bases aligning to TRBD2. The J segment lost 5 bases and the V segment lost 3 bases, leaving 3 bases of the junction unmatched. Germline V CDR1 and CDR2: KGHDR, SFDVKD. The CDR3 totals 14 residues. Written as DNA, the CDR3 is TGTGCCACCAGTGATAACGGGAGGGGAGATACGCAGTATTTT. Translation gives CATSDNGRGDTQYF.

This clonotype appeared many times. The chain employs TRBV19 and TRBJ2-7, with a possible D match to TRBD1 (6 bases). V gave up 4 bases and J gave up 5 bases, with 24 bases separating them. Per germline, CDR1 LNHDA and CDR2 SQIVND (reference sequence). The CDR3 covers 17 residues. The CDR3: CASSTTAGTRFLHEQYF. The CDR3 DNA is TGTGCCAGTAGTACAACCGCCGGGACAAGGTTCCTCCACGAGCAGTACTTC. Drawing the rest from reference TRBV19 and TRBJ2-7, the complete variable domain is DGGITQSPKYLFRKEGQNVTLSCEQNLNHDAMYWYRQDPGQGLRLIYYSQIVNDFQKGDIAEGYSVSREKKESFPLTVTSAQKNPTAFYLCASSTTAGTRFLHEQYFGPGTRLTVT.

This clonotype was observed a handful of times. The CDR3 DNA is TGTGCCAGCAGTTTGCCCGGGACAGGGGGGCGCAATGAGCAGTTCTTC. It codes for CASSLPGTGGRNEQFF. The chain carries TRBV28 and TRBJ2-1, with 11 nucleotides matching TRBD1. V shed 3 bases, J shed 6 bases, and the junction held 7 bases outside the gene matches. This CDR3 comprises 16 residues. Germline V gives CDR1 MDHEN, CDR2 SYDVKM.

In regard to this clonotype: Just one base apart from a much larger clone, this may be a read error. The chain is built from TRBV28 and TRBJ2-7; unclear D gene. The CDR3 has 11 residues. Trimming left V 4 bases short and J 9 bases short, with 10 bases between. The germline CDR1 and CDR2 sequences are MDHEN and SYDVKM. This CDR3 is CASSSDRRQYF. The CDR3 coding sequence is TGTGCCAGCAGTTCGGACCGCCGGCAGTACTTC.

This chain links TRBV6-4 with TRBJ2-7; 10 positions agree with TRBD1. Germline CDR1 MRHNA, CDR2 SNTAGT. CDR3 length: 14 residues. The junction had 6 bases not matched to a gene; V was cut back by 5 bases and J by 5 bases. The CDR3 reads CASSPGTGDHEQYF. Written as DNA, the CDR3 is TGTGCCAGCAGTCCCGGGACAGGGGACCACGAGCAGTACTTC.

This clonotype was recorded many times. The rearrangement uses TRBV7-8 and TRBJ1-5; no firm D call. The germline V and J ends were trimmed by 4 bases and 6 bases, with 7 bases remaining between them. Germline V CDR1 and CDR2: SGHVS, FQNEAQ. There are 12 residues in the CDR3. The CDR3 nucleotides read TGTGCCAGCAGCTCCGCTAGTCAGCCCCAGCATTTT. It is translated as CASSSASQPQHF.

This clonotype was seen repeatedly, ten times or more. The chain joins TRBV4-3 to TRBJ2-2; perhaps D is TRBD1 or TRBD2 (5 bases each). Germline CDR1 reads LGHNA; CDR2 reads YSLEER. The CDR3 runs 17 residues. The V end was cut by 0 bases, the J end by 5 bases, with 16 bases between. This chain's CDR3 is CASSQEEGDAVTGELFF. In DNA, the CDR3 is TGCGCCAGCAGCCAAGAGGAAGGGGACGCAGTGACCGGGGAGCTGTTTTTT.

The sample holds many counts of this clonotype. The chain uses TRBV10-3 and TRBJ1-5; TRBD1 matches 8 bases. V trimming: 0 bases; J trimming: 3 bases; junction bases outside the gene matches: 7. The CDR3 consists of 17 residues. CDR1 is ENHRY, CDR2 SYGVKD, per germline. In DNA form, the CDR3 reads TGTGCCATCAGTGAGTCGAGGTCAGGGGGCTTCAATCAGCCCCAGCATTTT. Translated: CAISESRSGGFNQPQHF.

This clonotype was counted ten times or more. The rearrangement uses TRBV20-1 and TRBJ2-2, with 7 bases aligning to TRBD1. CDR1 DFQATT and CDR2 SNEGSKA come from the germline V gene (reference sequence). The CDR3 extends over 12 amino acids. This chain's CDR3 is CSLQGFTGELFF. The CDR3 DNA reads TGCAGCTTACAGGGGTTCACCGGGGAGCTGTTTTTT.

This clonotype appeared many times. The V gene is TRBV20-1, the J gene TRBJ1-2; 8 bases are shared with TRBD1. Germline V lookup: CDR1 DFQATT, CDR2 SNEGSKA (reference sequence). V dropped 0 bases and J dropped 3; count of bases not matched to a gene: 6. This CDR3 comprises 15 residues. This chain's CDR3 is CSAREPTGAYYGYTF. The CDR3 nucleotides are TGCAGTGCTAGAGAACCGACAGGGGCCTACTATGGCTACACCTTC.

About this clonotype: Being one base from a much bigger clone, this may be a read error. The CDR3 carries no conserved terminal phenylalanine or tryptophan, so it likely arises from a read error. CDR3 loop: CASSTSGPYNEQFS. CDR3 coding DNA: TGCGCCAGCTCGACTAGCGGACCTTACAATGAGCAGTTCTCC. The rearrangement links TRBV5-1 to TRBJ2-1; 9 nucleotides match TRBD2. Germline lookup yields CDR1 SGHRS and CDR2 YFSETQ. This CDR3 is 14 amino acids long. V was pared by 7 bases and J by 4 bases, with 6 bases of the junction left unmatched.

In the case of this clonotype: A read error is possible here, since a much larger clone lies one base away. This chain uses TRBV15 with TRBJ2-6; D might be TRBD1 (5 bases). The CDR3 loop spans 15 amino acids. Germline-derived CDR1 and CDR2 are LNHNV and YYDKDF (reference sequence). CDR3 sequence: CAASRDQGGANVLTF. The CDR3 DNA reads TGTGCCGCCAGCAGAGATCAGGGTGGGGCCAACGTCCTGACTTTC.